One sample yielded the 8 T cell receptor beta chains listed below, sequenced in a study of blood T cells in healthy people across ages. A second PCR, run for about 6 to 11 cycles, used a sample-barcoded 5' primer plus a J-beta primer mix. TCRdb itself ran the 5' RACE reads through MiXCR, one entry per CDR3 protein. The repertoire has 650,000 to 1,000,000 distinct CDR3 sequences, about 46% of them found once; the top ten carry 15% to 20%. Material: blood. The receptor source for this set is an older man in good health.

This chain's CDR3 is CASSLRAGEKLFF. CDR3 bases: TGTGCCAGCAGCTTGCGTGCTGGTGAAAAACTGTTTTTT. This chain connects TRBV5-6 to TRBJ1-4; no reliable D call. CDR3 size: 13 residues. V lost 1 base and J lost 7, with 8 bases in between. CDR1 is SGHDT and CDR2 is YYEEEE in the germline V gene.

CDR3 amino acids: CSTRTEETQYF. The CDR3 bases are TGCAGTACCAGGACGGAAGAGACCCAGTACTTC. The rearrangement links TRBV20-1 to TRBJ2-7, with unresolved D. Near its end, the DNA agrees better with TRBJ2-5, so the J call may be wrong. The V gene's germline CDR1 is DFQATT and CDR2 SNEGSKA (reference sequence). The length of the CDR3 is 11 residues.

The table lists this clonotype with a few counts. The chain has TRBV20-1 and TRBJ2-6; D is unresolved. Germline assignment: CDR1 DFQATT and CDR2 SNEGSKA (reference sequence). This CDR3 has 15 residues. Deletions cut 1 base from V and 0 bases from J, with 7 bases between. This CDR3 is CSARGSPSGANVLTF. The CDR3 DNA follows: TGCAGTGCTAGAGGGTCACCCTCTGGGGCCAACGTCCTGACTTTC.

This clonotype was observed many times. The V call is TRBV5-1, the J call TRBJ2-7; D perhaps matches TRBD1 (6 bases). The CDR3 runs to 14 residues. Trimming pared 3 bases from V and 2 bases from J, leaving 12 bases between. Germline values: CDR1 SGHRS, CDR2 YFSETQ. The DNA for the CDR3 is TGCGCCAGCAGCTCGACAGGCACGGCCTACGAGCAGTACTTC. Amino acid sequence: CASSSTGTAYEQYF.

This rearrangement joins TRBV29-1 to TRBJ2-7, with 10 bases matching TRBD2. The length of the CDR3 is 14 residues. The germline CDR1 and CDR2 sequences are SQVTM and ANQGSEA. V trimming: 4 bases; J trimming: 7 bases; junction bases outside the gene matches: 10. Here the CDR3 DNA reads TGCAGCGTTGGGGCTAGCGGGAGCTACAATGAGCAGTACTTC. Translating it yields CSVGASGSYNEQYF.

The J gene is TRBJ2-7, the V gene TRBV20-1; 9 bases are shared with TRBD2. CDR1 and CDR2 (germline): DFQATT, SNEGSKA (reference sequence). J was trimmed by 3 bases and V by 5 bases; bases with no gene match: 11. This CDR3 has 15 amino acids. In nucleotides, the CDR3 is TGCAGTGCTCAGAGAGGGCTAGCGGGACACTACGAGCAGTACTTC. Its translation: CSAQRGLAGHYEQYF.

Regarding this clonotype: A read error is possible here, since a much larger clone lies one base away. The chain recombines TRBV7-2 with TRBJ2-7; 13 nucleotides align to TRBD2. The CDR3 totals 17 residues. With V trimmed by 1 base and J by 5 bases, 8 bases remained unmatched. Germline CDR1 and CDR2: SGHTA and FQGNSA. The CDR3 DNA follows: TGTGCCAGCAGCTTAGATATGACTAGCGGGAGGCGCGACGAGCAGTACTTC. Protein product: CASSLDMTSGRRDEQYF.

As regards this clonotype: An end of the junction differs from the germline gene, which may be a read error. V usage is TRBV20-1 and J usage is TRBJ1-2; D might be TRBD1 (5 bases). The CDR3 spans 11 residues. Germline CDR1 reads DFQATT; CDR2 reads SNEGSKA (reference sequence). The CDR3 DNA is TGCGGTGCAGGGACGGACTATGGCTACACCTTC. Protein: CGAGTDYGYTF.